This T cell receptor (beta chain) appears in the sequencing data of a study of radiotherapy plus CTLA-4 blockade in lung cancer. The study's findings and limits: Once radiotherapy plus ipilimumab had been given, TCR clones derived from tumor expanded in blood.

Repertoires were generated with immunoSEQ multiplex PCR, while TCRdb's copy carries only in-frame clones and drops some. The data hold approximately 100,000 clones, with roughly four fifths observed a single time. This clone was seen only once. What it recognizes is unknown. The source material was peripheral blood, sampled from a patient treated with radiotherapy plus ipilimumab. The receptor's source is a human donor with non-small cell lung cancer who had a partial response to radiotherapy plus ipilimumab.

Here the CDR3 reads CASSSGDRGPGYTF. Here the CDR3 DNA reads TGTGCCAGTAGTTCCGGGGACAGGGGGCCTGGCTACACCTTC. The gene calls are TRBV19 and TRBJ1-2; the match to TRBD1 covers 12 bases. V shed 5 bases, J shed 7 bases, and the junction held 5 bases outside the gene matches. The CDR3 has 14 amino acids. Per the germline V gene, CDR1 is LNHDA and CDR2 is SQIVND (reference sequence).